This T cell receptor beta chain is from a study of glioma-infiltrating T cells after dendritic cell vaccination. Study information: Dendritic cell vaccine was injected intradermally three times, biweekly.

The assay was immunoSEQ multiplex PCR, and TCRdb's table has in-frame clones only and misses some. The data show roughly 60,000 clones, approximately 86% seen once. As to time point: after dendritic cell vaccination, including at tumor progression/relapse. The receptor comes from a human donor with glioblastoma. Sequencing was performed on blood, taken after dendritic cell vaccination.

In DNA, the CDR3 is TGTGCCAGCAGCTTGAGTACCTATGAGCAGTTCTTC. Amino acids: CASSLSTYEQFF. The chain employs TRBV9 and TRBJ2-1; D is ambiguous. CDR1 is SGDLS, CDR2 YYNGEE, per germline. Trimming cost V 4 bases and J 8 bases, with 10 bases left between them. This CDR3 has 12 amino acids.